The clone carrying this T cell receptor (beta chain) was recorded once. TCRdb's table, derived via immunoSEQ multiplex PCR, lists solely in-frame clones and lacks some. Counted here are 70,000 to 95,000 clones, 86% occurring once; the ten biggest clones make up 5.5% to 6%. The record originates from a study of T cell responses to AZD1222 COVID-19 vaccine. Germline lookup yields CDR1 KGHDR and CDR2 SFDVKD. The junction had 5 bases not matched to a gene; V was cut back by 4 bases and J by 7 bases. The CDR3 spans 15 residues. The source was peripheral blood, collected 28 days after the second AZD1222 dose. The chain couples TRBV24-1 to TRBJ1-6, with 8 bases lining up with TRBD1. This TCR derives from an adult who received the AZD1222 COVID-19 vaccine. The CDR3 region has the DNA TGTGCCACCAGTGACTCCCAGGGGGCAAATTCACCCCTCCACTTT. Its protein is CATSDSQGANSPLHF.